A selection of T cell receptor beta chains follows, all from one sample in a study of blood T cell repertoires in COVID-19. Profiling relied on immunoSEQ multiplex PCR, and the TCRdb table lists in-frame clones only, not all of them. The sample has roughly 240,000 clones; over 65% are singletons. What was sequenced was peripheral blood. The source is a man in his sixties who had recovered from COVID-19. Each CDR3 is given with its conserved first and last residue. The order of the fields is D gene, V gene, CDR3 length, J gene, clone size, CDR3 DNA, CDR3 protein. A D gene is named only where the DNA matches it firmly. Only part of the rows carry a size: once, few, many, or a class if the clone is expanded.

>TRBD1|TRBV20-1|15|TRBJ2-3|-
TGCAGTGCTAGTAACCCACAGGGGCGGACAGATACGCAGTATTTT
CSASNPQGRTDTQYF
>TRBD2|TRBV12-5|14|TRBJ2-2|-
TGTGCTAGTCGGCGGGAGGGCCGTACCGGGGAGCTGTTTTTT
CASRREGRTGELFF
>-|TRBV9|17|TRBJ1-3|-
TGTGCCAGCAGCGTGGGACTGTTTGAGAGCTCTGGAAACACCATATATTTT
CASSVGLFESSGNTIYF
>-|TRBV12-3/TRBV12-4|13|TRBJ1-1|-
TGTGCCAGCAACTCAGGAGGAGTCGCTGAAGCTTTCTTT
CASNSGGVAEAFF
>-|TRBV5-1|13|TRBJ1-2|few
TGCGCCAGCAGCCCGGACAGCCCCCGGGGCTACACCTTC
CASSPDSPRGYTF
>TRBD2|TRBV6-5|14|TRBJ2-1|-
TGTGCCAGCAGTTCGGGACTAGCGGTAAATGAGCAGTTCTTC
CASSSGLAVNEQFF
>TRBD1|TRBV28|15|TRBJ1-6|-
TGTGCCAGCAGCATGCACGGGACAGGGGATTCACCCCTCCACTTT
CASSMHGTGDSPLHF
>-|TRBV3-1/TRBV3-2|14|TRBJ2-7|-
TGTGCCAGCAGGGGAGAGGGAATCTCCTACGAGCAGTACTTC
CASRGEGISYEQYF
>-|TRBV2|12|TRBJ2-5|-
TGTGCCAGCACGGGGACTCAAGAGACCCAGTACTTC
CASTGTQETQYF
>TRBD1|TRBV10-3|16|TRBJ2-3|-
TGTGCCATCAGTGATTCCGGGACAGGGGGCACAGATACGCAGTATTTT
CAISDSGTGGTDTQYF
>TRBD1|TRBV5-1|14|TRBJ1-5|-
TGCGCCAGCAGCTCGGGACAGGGAAATCAGCCCCAGCATTTT
CASSSGQGNQPQHF
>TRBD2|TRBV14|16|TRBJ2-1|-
TGTGCCAGCAGCCCCCACGCGGGGGGCACATACAATGAGCAGTTCTTC
CASSPHAGGTYNEQFF
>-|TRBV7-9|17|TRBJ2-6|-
TGTGCCAGCAGCCCCGGGACAAGGCCACCCGGGGCCAACGTCCTGACTTTC
CASSPGTRPPGANVLTF
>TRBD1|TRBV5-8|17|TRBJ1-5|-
TGTGCCAGCAGCTCTCCCGACAGGGGGCCCAGCAATCAGCCCCAGCATTTT
CASSSPDRGPSNQPQHF
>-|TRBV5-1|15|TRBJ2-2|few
TGCGCCAGCGTCAAGACTAGTTTTGGTTCCAGGGAGCTGTTTTTT
CASVKTSFGSRELFF
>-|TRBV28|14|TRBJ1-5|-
TGTGCCACCCTCCAGGGAAATCGGAATCAGCCCCAGCATTTT
CATLQGNRNQPQHF
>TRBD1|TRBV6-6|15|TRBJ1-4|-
TGTGCCAGCAGCCCGAACCGGGACAGGGTGGGAAAACTGTTTTTT
CASSPNRDRVGKLFF
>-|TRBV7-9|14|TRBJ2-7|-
TGTGCCAGCAGCCATCTAGCGTCGTTTGGCGAGCAGTACTTC
CASSHLASFGEQYF
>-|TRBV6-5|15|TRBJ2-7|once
TGTGCCAGCAGTTACACCGGAAGGGGCATATACGAGCAGTACTTC
CASSYTGRGIYEQYF
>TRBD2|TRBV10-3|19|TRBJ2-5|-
TGTGCCATCAGTGAGCGTTCCGGGACTAGCGGGGGGGCAGGGGAGACCCAGTACTTC
CAISERSGTSGGAGETQYF
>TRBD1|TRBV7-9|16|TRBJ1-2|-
TGTGCCAGCAGGGCATTCGGACAGGGGGTAAACTATGGCTACACCTTC
CASRAFGQGVNYGYTF
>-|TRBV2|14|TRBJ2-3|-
TGTGCCAGCGGCCGAGGGGGAAGCACAGATACGCAGTATTTT
CASGRGGSTDTQYF
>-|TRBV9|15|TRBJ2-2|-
TGTGCCAGCAGCGTAGCATCAGGAAACACCGGGGAGCTGTTTTTT
CASSVASGNTGELFF
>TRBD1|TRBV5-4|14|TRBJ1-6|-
TGTGCCAGCAGCGTTACAGGGGGCGCTTCACCCCTCCACTTT
CASSVTGGASPLHF
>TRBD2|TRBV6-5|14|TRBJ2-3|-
TGTGCCAGCAGTTGGGGGGGAGGGGCAGATACGCAGTATTTT
CASSWGGGADTQYF
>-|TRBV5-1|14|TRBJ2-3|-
TGCGCCAGCAGCCTGGGACGGAGGCCAGATACGCAGTATTTT
CASSLGRRPDTQYF
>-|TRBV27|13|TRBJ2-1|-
TGTGCCAGCAGTCAGGGCTTCCCCTTTCCCCAGTTCTTC
CASSQGFPFPQFF
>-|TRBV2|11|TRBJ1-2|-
TGTGCCAGCCGACAAGCCCTGGGTTACACCTTC
CASRQALGYTF
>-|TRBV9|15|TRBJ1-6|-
TGTGCCAGCAGCGTAGACGGTTTCTATAATTCACCCCTCCACTTT
CASSVDGFYNSPLHF
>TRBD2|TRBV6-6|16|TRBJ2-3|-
TGTGCCAGCAGTTACGCCAGCGGGAGGGATACAGATACGCAGTATTTT
CASSYASGRDTDTQYF
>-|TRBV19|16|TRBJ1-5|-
TGTGCCAGTAGTTTGGGGATGAGCAGGGGCAATCAGCCCCAGCATTTT
CASSLGMSRGNQPQHF
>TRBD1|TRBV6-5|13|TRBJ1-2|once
TGTGCCAGCAGGAGGACAGGGGAATATGGCTACACCTTC
CASRRTGEYGYTF
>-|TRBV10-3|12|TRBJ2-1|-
TGTGCCATCAGTGACAGGAACAATGAGCAGTTCTTC
CAISDRNNEQFF
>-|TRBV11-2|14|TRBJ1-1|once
TGTGCCAGCAGACAGGGACCGACGAACACTGAAGCTTTCTTT
CASRQGPTNTEAFF
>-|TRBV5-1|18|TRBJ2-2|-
TGCGCCAGCAGCCTCACCCCCCAGGTGGTCCAGATCACCGGGGAGCTGTTTTTT
CASSLTPQVVQITGELFF
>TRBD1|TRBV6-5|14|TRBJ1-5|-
TGTGCCAGCAGGGGACAGGGGGACAATCAGCCCCAGCATTTT
CASRGQGDNQPQHF
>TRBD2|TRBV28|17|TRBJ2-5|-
TGTGCCAGCAGTTCTGTTGGCCTAGCGGGAGGTAAAGAGACCCAGTACTTC
CASSSVGLAGGKETQYF
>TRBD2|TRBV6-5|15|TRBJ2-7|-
TGTGCCAGCGTTGGGACTAGCGGGGGAAGCTACGAGCAGTACTTC
CASVGTSGGSYEQYF
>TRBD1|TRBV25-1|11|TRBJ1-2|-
TGTGCCAGCAGGTCAGGGGGCGGCTACACCTTC
CASRSGGGYTF
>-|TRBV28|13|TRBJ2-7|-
TGTGCCAGCAGTTTACAGGATTCCTACGAGCAGTACTTC
CASSLQDSYEQYF
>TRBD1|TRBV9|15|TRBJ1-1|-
TGTGCCAGCAGCCCTTGGACAGGGGGTAGCACTGAAGCTTTCTTT
CASSPWTGGSTEAFF